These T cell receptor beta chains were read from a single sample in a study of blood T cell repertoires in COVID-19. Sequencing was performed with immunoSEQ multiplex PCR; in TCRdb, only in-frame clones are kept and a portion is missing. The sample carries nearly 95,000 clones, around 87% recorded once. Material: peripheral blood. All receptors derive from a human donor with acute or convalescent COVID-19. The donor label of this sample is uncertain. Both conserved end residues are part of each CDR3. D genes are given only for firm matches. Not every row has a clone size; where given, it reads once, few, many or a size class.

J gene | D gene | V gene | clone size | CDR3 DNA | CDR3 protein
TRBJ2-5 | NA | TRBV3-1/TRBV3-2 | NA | TGTGCCAGCAGCCAAGGCCATGCGGGCGAGACCCAGTACTTC | CASSQGHAGETQYF
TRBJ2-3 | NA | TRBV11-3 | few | TGTGCCAGCAGCTTAGGAGCGTGGGATACGCAGTATTTT | CASSLGAWDTQYF
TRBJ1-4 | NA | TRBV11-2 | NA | TGTGCCAGCAGCGTAACAGGGCCCGGGGGGGAAAAACTGTTTTTT | CASSVTGPGGEKLFF
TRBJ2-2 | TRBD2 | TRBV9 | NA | TGTGCCAGCAGCGTAGCGGGGGGAGGGGCACCGAACACCGGGGAGCTGTTTTTT | CASSVAGGGAPNTGELFF
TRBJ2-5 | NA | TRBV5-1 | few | TGCGCCAGCAGCGAGTGGGGGGGCGGGACCCAGTACTTC | CASSEWGGGTQYF
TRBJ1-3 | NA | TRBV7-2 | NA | TGTGCCAGCAGCTTAGCGAGGGTCCCCAACACCATATATTTT | CASSLARVPNTIYF
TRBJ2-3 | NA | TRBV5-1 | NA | TGCACCAGCAGCCCCTCCGATGGATGGGGCAGACTAGTCGATTTT | CTSSPSDGWGRLVDF
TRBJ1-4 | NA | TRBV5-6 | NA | TGTGCCAGCAGCTTGCAGGGGATTTCAACTAATGAAAAACTGTTTTTT | CASSLQGISTNEKLFF
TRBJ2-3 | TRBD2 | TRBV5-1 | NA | TGCGCCAGCAGCTTAGGACTAGCGGCTAAAGGGGATACGCAGTATTTT | CASSLGLAAKGDTQYF
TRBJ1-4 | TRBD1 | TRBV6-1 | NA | TGTGCCAGCAGTGAAGTGGCAGGGGGCGCAGAAAAACTGTTTTTT | CASSEVAGGAEKLFF
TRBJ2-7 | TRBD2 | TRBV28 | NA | TGTGCCAGCAGAGCTGGCGGGGGGATCTACGAGCAGTACTTC | CASRAGGGIYEQYF
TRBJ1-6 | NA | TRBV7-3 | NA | TGTGCCAGCAGCTTAACCAGTATGGATTCACCCCTCCACTTT | CASSLTSMDSPLHF
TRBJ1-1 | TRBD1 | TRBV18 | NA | TGTGCCAGCTCACCCCGGGTGGGGACAGGGGCGAACACTGAAGCTTTCTTT | CASSPRVGTGANTEAFF
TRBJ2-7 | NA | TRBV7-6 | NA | TGTGCCAGCAGCTCAACATCGGAGCAGTACTTC | CASSSTSEQYF
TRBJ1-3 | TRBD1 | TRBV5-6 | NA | TGTGCCAGCAGCTTCACAGGGGGCTCAGGAAACACCATATATTTT | CASSFTGGSGNTIYF
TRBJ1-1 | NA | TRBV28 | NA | TGTGCCAGCAGTGGCTGGGGGCCTAACACTGAAGCTTTCTTT | CASSGWGPNTEAFF
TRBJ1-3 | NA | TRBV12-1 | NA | TGTGCCAGCAGCTTTGTTCAGGGGGATGACACCATATATTTT | CASSFVQGDDTIYF
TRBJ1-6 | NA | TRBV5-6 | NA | TGTGCCATCCCTGGGGGCATGGGTTCACCCCTCCACTTT | CAIPGGMGSPLHF
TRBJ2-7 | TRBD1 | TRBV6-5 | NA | TGTGCCAGCCGGAACCCGGGACAGGGGTGGGAGCAGTACTTC | CASRNPGQGWEQYF
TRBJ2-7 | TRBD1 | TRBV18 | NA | TGTGCCAGCTCCCCCGGGACAGGACCTTCCTACGAGCAGTACTTC | CASSPGTGPSYEQYF
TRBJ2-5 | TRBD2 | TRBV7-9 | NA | TGTGCCAGCAGCTGGGGACTAGCGGGGTCCCCCACCCAGTACTTC | CASSWGLAGSPTQYF
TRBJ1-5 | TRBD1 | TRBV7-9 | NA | TGTGCCAGCAGCGACGACAGGGTCAATCAGCCCCAGCATTTT | CASSDDRVNQPQHF
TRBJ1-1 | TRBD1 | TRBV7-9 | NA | TGTGCCAGCAGCCCGGGACAGGGAACGAACACTGAAGCTTTCTTT | CASSPGQGTNTEAFF
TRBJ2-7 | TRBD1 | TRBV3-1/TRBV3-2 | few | TGTGCCAGCAGCCGGCAGACAGGGGCCTACGAGCAGTACTTC | CASSRQTGAYEQYF
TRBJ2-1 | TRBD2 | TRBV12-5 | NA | TGTGCTAGTGGTTCCGGACTAGTTGGTGAGCAGTTCTTC | CASGSGLVGEQFF
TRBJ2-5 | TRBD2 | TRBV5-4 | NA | TGTGCCAGCAGCCAGCGGACTAGCGGGGGGATTCGGACCCAGTACTTC | CASSQRTSGGIRTQYF
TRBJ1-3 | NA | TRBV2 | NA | TGTGCCAGCCAAAAGACAGGCTCTGGAAACACCATATATTTT | CASQKTGSGNTIYF
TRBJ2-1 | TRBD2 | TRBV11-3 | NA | TGTGCCAGCAGCCCAGGCCGTACTAGCGGGGGAGACAATGAGCAGTTCTTC | CASSPGRTSGGDNEQFF
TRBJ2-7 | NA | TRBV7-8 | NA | TGTGCCAGCAGCTTGTCCGGTTACGAGCAGTACTTC | CASSLSGYEQYF
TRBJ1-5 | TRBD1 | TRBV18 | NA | TGTGCCAGCTCAACCGGGCAGGGACAGGGAAATCAGCCCCAGCATTTT | CASSTGQGQGNQPQHF
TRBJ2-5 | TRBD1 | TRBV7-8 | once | TGTGCCAGCAGCTTAGCCGGGACAGAAAAAGAGACCCAGTACTTC | CASSLAGTEKETQYF
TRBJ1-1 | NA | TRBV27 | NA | TGTGCCAGCAGTGCCTACCAGAACACTGAAGCTTTCTTT | CASSAYQNTEAFF
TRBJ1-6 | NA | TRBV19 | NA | TGTGCCAGTACTTTTCGACAGTCAAATTCACCCCTCCACTTT | CASTFRQSNSPLHF
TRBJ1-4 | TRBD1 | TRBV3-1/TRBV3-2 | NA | TGTGCCAGCAGCTCTCCAGGGACAGGGCGGGAAAAACTGTTTTTT | CASSSPGTGREKLFF
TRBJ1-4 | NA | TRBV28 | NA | TGTGCCAGCAGTGCTATACCAACTAATGAAAAACTGTTTTTT | CASSAIPTNEKLFF
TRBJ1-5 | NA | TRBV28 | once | TGTGCCAGCAGTTTCCCGGACGGGAGTCAGCCCCAGCATTTT | CASSFPDGSQPQHF
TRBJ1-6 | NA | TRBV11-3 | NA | TGTGCCAGCAGCTTAGAGGGGAGCTCCTATAATTCACCCCTCCACTTT | CASSLEGSSYNSPLHF
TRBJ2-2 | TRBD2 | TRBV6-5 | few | TGTGCCAGCAGTCTATCCGGGACTACGTGGCTGTTTTTT | CASSLSGTTWLFF
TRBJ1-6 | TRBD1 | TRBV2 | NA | TGTGCCAGCACCACAAGGGACGGGACAGCAAATTCACCCCTCCACTTT | CASTTRDGTANSPLHF
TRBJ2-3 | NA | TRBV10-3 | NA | TGTGCCATCAGTGAAACATCTAGCACAGATACGCAGTATTTT | CAISETSSTDTQYF
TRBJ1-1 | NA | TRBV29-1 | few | TGCAGCGTTGAAGATCAGGGGTACACTGAAGCTTTCTTT | CSVEDQGYTEAFF
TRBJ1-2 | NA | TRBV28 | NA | TGTACCAGCAGTTTAAACGGACTGGTGACCTATGGCTACACCTTC | CTSSLNGLVTYGYTF
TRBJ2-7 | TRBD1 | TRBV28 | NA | TGTGCCAGCAGTCGGGGACAGGGGGCGAACGAGCAGTACTTC | CASSRGQGANEQYF
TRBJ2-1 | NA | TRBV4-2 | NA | TGTGCCAGCAGCCAAGCTAAGGGGGGGTCCTACAATGAGCAGTTCTTC | CASSQAKGGSYNEQFF
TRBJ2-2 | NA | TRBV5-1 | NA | TGCGCCAGCAGCTTACTAGCCCGGAAGAACACCGGGGAGCTGTTTTTT | CASSLLARKNTGELFF
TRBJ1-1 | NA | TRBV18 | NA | TGTGCCAGCTCTACAGGGTTGGACACTGAAGCTTTCTTT | CASSTGLDTEAFF
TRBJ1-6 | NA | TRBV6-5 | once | TGTGCCAGCAGTTACTCCAGAAAATCTAATTCACCCCTCCACTTT | CASSYSRKSNSPLHF
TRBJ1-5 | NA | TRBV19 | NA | TGTGCCAGTAGTGACGGGGGAGGATTTCCTACGGATCAGCCCCAGCATTTT | CASSDGGGFPTDQPQHF
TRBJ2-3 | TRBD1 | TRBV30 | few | TGTGCCTGGATTACACAGGGGGGAAATACGCAGTATTTT | CAWITQGGNTQYF
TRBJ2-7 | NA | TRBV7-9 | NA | TGTGCCAGCAGCTTTAGTCCACCCTACGAGCAGTACTTC | CASSFSPPYEQYF